The clone carrying this TCR beta chain was observed many times. Germline V gene lookup returns CDR1 MGHRA and CDR2 YSYEKL. The CDR3 is 15 amino acids. Germline trimming cut 0 bases from V and 3 bases from J; bases unmatched to any gene: 4. The study amplified TCR beta CDR3 regions using RNA transcripts. After a first-round RT-PCR with HTBI primers, a second-round multiplex PCR was run. In TCRdb, the multiplex PCR reads were re-called with MiXCR into one record per CDR3 protein. Here the sample spans more than 300,000 distinct CDR3 sequences, about a sixth being singletons. The data were taken from a study of Graves' ophthalmopathy and Graves' hyperthyroidism. Ages of hyperthyroidism patients ran from 18 to 65, and their diagnoses were new, under 2 months' duration.

The specimen was peripheral blood. This TCR was recovered from an adult woman with stable Graves' hyperthyroidism. The chain employs TRBV4-1 and TRBJ2-7, with 8 nucleotides matching TRBD2. In DNA form, the CDR3 reads TGCGCCAGCAGCCAAGACCTAGCGGGTTTCTACGAGCAGTACTTC. Translating it yields CASSQDLAGFYEQYF.